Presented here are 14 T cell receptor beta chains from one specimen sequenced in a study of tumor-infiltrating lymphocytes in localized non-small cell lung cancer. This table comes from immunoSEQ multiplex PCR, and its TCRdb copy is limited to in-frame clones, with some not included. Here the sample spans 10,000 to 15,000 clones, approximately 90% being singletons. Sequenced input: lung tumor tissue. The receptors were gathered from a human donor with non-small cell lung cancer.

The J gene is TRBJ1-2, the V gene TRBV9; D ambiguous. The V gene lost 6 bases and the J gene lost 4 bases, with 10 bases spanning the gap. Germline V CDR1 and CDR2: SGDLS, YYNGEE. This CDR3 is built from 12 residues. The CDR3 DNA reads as TGTGCCAGCAAGGGTGTCGGCTATGGCTACACCTTC. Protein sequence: CASKGVGYGYTF.

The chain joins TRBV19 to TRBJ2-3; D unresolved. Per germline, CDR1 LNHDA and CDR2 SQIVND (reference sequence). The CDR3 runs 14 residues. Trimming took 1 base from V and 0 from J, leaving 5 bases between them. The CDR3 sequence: CASSIVHSTDTQYF. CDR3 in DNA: TGTGCCAGTAGTATAGTCCACAGCACAGATACGCAGTATTTT.

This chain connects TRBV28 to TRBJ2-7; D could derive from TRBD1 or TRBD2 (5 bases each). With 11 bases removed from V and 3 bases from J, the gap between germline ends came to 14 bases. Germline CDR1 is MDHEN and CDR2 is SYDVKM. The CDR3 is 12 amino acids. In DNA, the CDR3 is TGTGCCCACCGGGGACGGGACTACGAGCAGTACTTC. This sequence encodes CAHRGRDYEQYF.

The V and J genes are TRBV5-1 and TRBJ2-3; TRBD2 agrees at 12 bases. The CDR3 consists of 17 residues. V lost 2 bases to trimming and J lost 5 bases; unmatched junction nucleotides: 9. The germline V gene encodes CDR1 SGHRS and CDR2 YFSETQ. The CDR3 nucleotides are TGCGCCAGCAGCTTCGGTGGACTAGCGGGAAGAGGAGATACGCAGTATTTT. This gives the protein CASSFGGLAGRGDTQYF.

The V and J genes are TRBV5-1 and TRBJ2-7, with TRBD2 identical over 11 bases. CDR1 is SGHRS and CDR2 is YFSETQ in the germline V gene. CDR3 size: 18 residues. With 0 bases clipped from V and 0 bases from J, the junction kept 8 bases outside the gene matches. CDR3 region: CASSLGLRTSGLSYEQYF. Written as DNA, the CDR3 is TGCGCCAGCAGCTTGGGGCTACGGACTAGCGGGCTCTCCTACGAGCAGTACTTC.

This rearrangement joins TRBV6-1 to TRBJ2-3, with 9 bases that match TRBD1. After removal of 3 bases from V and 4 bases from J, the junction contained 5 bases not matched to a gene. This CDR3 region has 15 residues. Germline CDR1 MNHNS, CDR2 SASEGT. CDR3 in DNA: TGTGCCAGCAGTGACTGGGACAGGGCTGCAGATACGCAGTATTTT. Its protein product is CASSDWDRAADTQYF.

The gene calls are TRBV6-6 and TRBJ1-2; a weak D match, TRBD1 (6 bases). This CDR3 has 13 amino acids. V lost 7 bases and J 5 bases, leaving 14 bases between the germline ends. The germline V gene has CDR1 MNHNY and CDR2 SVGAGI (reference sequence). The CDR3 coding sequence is TGTGCCAGCACTCAGGACAGCGGGTATGGCTACACCTTC. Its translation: CASTQDSGYGYTF.

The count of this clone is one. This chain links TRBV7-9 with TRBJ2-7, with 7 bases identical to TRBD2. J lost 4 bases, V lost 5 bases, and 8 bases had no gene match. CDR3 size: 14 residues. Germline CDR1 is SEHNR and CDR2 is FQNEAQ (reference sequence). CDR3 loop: CASSILAGPYEQYF. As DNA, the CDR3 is TGTGCCAGCAGCATTTTAGCGGGCCCTTACGAGCAGTACTTC.

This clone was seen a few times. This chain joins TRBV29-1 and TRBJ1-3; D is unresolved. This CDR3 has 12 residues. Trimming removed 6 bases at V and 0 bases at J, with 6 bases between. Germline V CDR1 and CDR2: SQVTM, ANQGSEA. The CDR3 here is CSVISSGNTIYF. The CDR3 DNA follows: TGCAGCGTCATAAGCTCTGGAAACACCATATATTTT.

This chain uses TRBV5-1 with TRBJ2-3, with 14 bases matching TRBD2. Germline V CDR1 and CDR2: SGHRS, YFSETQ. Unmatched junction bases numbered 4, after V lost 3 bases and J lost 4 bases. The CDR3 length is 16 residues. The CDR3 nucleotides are TGCGCCAGCAGCTGGGGACTAGCGGGAGTGGCAGATACGCAGTATTTT. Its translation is CASSWGLAGVADTQYF.

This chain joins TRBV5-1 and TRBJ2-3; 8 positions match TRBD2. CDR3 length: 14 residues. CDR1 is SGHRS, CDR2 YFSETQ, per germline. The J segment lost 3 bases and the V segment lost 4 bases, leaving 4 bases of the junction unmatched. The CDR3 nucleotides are TGCGCCAGCAGCCTATCGGGGGGGACAGATACGCAGTATTTT. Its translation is CASSLSGGTDTQYF.

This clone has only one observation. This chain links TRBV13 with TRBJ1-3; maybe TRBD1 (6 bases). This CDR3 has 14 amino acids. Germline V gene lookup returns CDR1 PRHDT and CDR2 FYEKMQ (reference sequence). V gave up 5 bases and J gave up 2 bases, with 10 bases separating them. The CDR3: CASSRRTAGNTIYF. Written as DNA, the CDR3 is TGTGCCAGCAGCCGGCGGACAGCTGGAAACACCATATATTTT.

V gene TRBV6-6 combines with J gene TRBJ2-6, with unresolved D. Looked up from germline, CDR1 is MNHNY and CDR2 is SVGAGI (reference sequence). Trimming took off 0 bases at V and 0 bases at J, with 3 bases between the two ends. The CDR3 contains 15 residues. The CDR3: CASSYSGSGANVLTF. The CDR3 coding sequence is TGTGCCAGCAGTTACTCGGGCTCTGGGGCCAACGTCCTGACTTTC.

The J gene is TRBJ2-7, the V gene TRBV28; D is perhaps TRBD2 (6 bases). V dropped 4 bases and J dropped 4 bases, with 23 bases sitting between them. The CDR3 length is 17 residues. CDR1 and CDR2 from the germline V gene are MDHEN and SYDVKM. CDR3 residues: CASSSMGSGSTWYEQYF. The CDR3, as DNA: TGTGCCAGCAGTTCGATGGGGTCCGGGAGTACCTGGTACGAGCAGTACTTC. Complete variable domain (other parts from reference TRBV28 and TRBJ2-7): DVKVTQSSRYLVKRTGEKVFLECVQDMDHENMFWYRQDPGLGLRLIYFSYDVKMKEKGDIPEGYSVSREKKERFSLILESASTNQTSMYLCASSSMGSGSTWYEQYFGPGTRLTVT.